The 22 T cell receptor beta chains below were found in one sample sequenced in a study of cytomegalovirus exposure and HLA in healthy donors. The study ran its PCR with 60 Vbeta and 13 Jbeta primers. Method: immunoSEQ multiplex PCR; TCRdb's copy keeps in-frame clones and lacks some. The sample includes about 200,000 clones, 70% to 80% of them seen just once. Sequenced material: PBMCs. These receptors originate from a male donor in good health and CMV-seronegative.

There are a few counts of this clone. This sequence joins TRBV6-5 and TRBJ1-4; 8 bases agree with TRBD1. Germline lookup yields CDR1 MNHEY and CDR2 SVGAGI. V lost 7 bases and J lost 6; bases outside the gene matches: 1. The CDR3 sequence is 12 residues long. The CDR3 reads CASKQGDEKLFF. CDR3 bases: TGTGCCAGCAAACAGGGGGATGAAAAACTGTTTTTT.

The genes are TRBV5-1 and TRBJ1-2; TRBD1 might be the D (5 bases). Trimming removed 4 bases at V and 4 bases at J, with 14 bases between. This CDR3 is 14 amino acids long. Germline CDR1 reads SGHRS; CDR2 reads YFSETQ. For the CDR3, the DNA is TGCGCCAGCAGCCCTAGGTCCGGGGGCTATGGCTACACCTTC. It specifies CASSPRSGGYGYTF.

The CDR3 DNA reads TGTGCCAGCAGCGCCCGACTAGCGGGAGCCTCCTACGAGCAGTACTTC. Amino acid sequence: CASSARLAGASYEQYF. The V gene is TRBV9, the J gene TRBJ2-7; 12 bases are shared with TRBD2. Germline V lookup: CDR1 SGDLS, CDR2 YYNGEE. With 3 bases clipped from V and 0 bases from J, the junction kept 4 bases outside the gene matches. This CDR3 has 16 residues.

The chain carries TRBV25-1 and TRBJ2-7, with D unclear. Germline V CDR1 and CDR2: MGHDK, SYGVNS. V was trimmed by 4 bases and J by 0 bases, leaving 7 bases between them. There are 13 residues in the CDR3. The DNA of the CDR3 is TGTGCCAGCAGTGTGGCTAGCTCCTACGAGCAGTACTTC. It is translated as CASSVASSYEQYF.

This rearrangement joins TRBV27 to TRBJ2-5, with TRBD2 matching 7 bases. Near its end, the DNA agrees better with TRBJ2-7, so the J call may be wrong. Germline assignment: CDR1 MNHEY and CDR2 SMNVEV (reference sequence). This CDR3 has 14 amino acids. The CDR3 sequence: CASSLAGAIYEQYF. The DNA of the CDR3 is TGTGCCAGCAGTTTAGCGGGAGCCATCTACGAGCAGTACTTC.

A word on this clone: One end of the junction varies from germline; a read error may be responsible. The genes are TRBV7-7 and TRBJ2-3; D is possibly TRBD2 (5 bases). The CDR3 runs to 16 residues. Germline values: CDR1 SSHAT, CDR2 FNYEAQ (reference sequence). CDR3 in amino acids: CASSLGLSYGTDTQYF. The CDR3 DNA follows: TGTGCTAGCAGCTTAGGACTTTCTTACGGCACAGATACGCAGTATTTT.

V usage is TRBV7-9 and J usage is TRBJ2-1; D might be TRBD2 (5 bases). The CDR3 consists of 14 residues. The germline V gene encodes CDR1 SEHNR and CDR2 FQNEAQ (reference sequence). Trimming took 0 bases from V and 10 from J, leaving 13 bases between them. The CDR3 loop reads CASSLAGAGREQFF. The CDR3 DNA is TGTGCCAGCAGCTTAGCAGGCGCGGGTCGGGAGCAGTTCTTC.

The chain links TRBV28 to TRBJ1-1, with TRBD1 as a possible D gene (5 bases). Trimming took 7 bases from V and 1 from J, leaving 13 bases between them. This CDR3 contains 14 residues. Germline CDR1 MDHEN, CDR2 SYDVKM. CDR3 DNA: TGTGCCAGCACCGAGGAGGGGAGGAACACTGAAGCTTTCTTT. Its translation is CASTEEGRNTEAFF.

Notes on this clone: Relative to the germline gene, one junction end is altered; a read error may explain this. CDR3 sequence reads: CAGSFTGGLAGPDTQYF. CDR3 DNA: TGTGCCGGCAGCTTTACAGGAGGACTAGCGGGACCAGATACGCAGTATTTT. This rearrangement joins TRBV7-8 to TRBJ2-3; 12 bases are a match to TRBD2. The CDR3 has 17 residues. Germline CDR1 and CDR2: SGHVS and FQNEAQ.

The chain links TRBV5-1 to TRBJ2-7, with D possibly TRBD1 on 5 matching bases. CDR1 is SGHRS and CDR2 is YFSETQ in the germline V gene. This CDR3 region has 16 residues. The germline V and J ends were trimmed by 2 bases and 1 base, with 16 bases remaining between them. Here the CDR3 reads CASSFNRLGGSYEQYF. DNA for the CDR3: TGCGCCAGCAGCTTCAACAGGTTGGGTGGGTCCTACGAGCAGTACTTC.

The table lists this clone with a few counts. The chain recombines TRBV5-4 with TRBJ2-3; 9 bases align to TRBD2. The CDR3 extends over 14 amino acids. Germline loops: CDR1 SGHNT, CDR2 YYREEE (reference sequence). Unmatched junction bases numbered 4, after V lost 7 bases and J lost 1 base. In DNA form, the CDR3 reads TGTGCCAGCGGAAAGCGGGAGGGCACAGATACGCAGTATTTT. This translates into CASGKREGTDTQYF.

The V gene is TRBV19, the J gene TRBJ2-1, with D perhaps matching TRBD1 (6 bases). Germline CDR1 reads LNHDA; CDR2 reads SQIVND (reference sequence). The CDR3 covers 14 residues. The germline V and J ends were trimmed by 1 base and 4 bases, with 8 bases remaining between them. CDR3 loop: CASSIGQVYNEQFF. The CDR3 DNA sequence: TGTGCCAGTAGTATAGGACAGGTGTACAATGAGCAGTTCTTC.

In DNA, the CDR3 is TGTGCCAGCTCACCCGGTCTCAACACGCGGACTGAAGCTTTCTTT. Translating it yields CASSPGLNTRTEAFF. The chain carries TRBV18 and TRBJ1-1; D gene ambiguous. Trimming pared 3 bases from V and 5 bases from J, leaving 16 bases between. The length of the CDR3 is 15 residues. Looked up from germline, CDR1 is KGHSH and CDR2 is LQKENI. Complete variable domain (other parts from reference TRBV18 and TRBJ1-1): NAGVMQNPRHLVRRRGQEARLRCSPMKGHSHVYWYRQLPEEGLKFMVYLQKENIIDESGMPKERFSAEFPKEGPSILRIQQVVRGDSAAYFCASSPGLNTRTEAFFGQGTRLTVV.

This chain connects TRBV11-2 to TRBJ2-5; tentative D call: TRBD2 (6 bases). This CDR3 comprises 15 residues. V lost 5 bases and J lost 4, with 17 bases in between. Germline lookup yields CDR1 SGHAT and CDR2 FQNNGV. CDR3 sequence reads: CASSNRGRERETQYF. In nucleotides, the CDR3 is TGTGCCAGCAGCAACCGGGGCCGGGAGAGAGAGACCCAGTACTTC.

The chain has TRBV5-1 and TRBJ2-7, with D possibly being TRBD1 (6 bases). The CDR3 covers 14 residues. Between the trimmed V and J ends, which lost 4 bases and 5 bases, there was a span of 16 bases. In germline, CDR1 is SGHRS, CDR2 YFSETQ. CDR3 coding DNA: TGCGCCAGCAGCCTGGCAGGGGTCGGGAACGAGCAGTACTTC. This encodes CASSLAGVGNEQYF.

The chain is built from TRBV4-1 and TRBJ1-5, with D possibly TRBD1 on 6 matching bases. Trimming took off 4 bases at V and 2 bases at J, with 24 bases between the two ends. The CDR3 has 19 residues. Germline-derived CDR1 and CDR2 are MGHRA and YSYEKL. The DNA for the CDR3 is TGCGCCAGCAGCCTGGGTTTCTTACAGGGATTAGCCGGCAATCAGCCCCAGCATTTT. Encoded protein: CASSLGFLQGLAGNQPQHF.

V is TRBV19 and J is TRBJ2-7; 9 nucleotides line up with TRBD1. CDR3 length: 15 amino acids. From germline, CDR1 is LNHDA and CDR2 SQIVND (reference sequence). The V and J ends lost 1 base and 3 bases, in that order; junction bases with no gene match: 4. The CDR3: CASSIGQGVYYEQYF. DNA for the CDR3: TGTGCCAGTAGTATAGGACAGGGGGTCTACTACGAGCAGTACTTC.

This clone was found once. The CDR3 reads CASSLGGPQETQYF. The CDR3 nucleotides read TGTGCCAGCAGTTTGGGCGGGCCCCAAGAGACCCAGTACTTC. The V gene is TRBV27, the J gene TRBJ2-5; a weak D match, TRBD2 (5 bases). This CDR3 comprises 14 residues. Looked up from germline, CDR1 is MNHEY and CDR2 is SMNVEV (reference sequence). V dropped 3 bases and J dropped 1 base, with 9 bases sitting between them.

The V call is TRBV7-2, the J call TRBJ2-5, with 10 bases matching TRBD1. The germline V gene encodes CDR1 SGHTA and CDR2 FQGNSA. After removal of 3 bases from V and 4 bases from J, the junction contained 5 bases not matched to a gene. The CDR3 contains 15 residues. This chain's CDR3 is CASSFQGTGVETQYF. CDR3 coding DNA: TGTGCCAGCAGCTTCCAAGGGACAGGGGTAGAGACCCAGTACTTC.

The V call is TRBV5-1, the J call TRBJ1-1; TRBD1 agrees at 7 bases. Germline assignment: CDR1 SGHRS and CDR2 YFSETQ. V shed 5 bases and J 4 bases; nucleotides not matched to a gene: 8. The length of the CDR3 is 14 residues. The CDR3 loop reads CASSPKQGPTEAFF. Here the CDR3 DNA reads TGCGCCAGCAGTCCTAAACAGGGGCCCACTGAAGCTTTCTTT.

This sequence joins TRBV27 and TRBJ1-2; D gene ambiguous. Deletions cut 6 bases from V and 0 bases from J, with 8 bases between. Germline V gene lookup returns CDR1 MNHEY and CDR2 SMNVEV (reference sequence). CDR3 size: 13 residues. As DNA, the CDR3 is TGTGCCAGCAGCTTCACAGCTAACTATGGCTACACCTTC. This gives the protein CASSFTANYGYTF.

The V call is TRBV2, the J call TRBJ2-4, with TRBD1 matching over 10 bases. Trimming at V came to 9 bases and at J to 7 bases, leaving 0 bases not matched to a gene. This CDR3 is 11 amino acids long. CDR1 is SNHLY and CDR2 is FYNNEI in the germline V gene. As DNA, the CDR3 is TGTGCCAGGGGACAGGGGAACATTCAGTACTTC. Residues: CARGQGNIQYF.